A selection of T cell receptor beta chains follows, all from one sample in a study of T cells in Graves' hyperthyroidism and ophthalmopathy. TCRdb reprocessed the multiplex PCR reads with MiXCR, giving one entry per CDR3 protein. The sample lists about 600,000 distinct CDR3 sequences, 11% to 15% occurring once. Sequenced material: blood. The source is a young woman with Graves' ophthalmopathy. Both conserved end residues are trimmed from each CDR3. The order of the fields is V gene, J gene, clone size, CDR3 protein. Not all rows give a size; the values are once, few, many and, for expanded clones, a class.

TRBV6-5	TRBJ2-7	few	ASSYTTGVAGGREQY
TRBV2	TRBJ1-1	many	ASSEWTGGISDTEAF
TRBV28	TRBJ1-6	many	ASSFREGGAIQRPLH
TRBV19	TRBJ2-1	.	ASSITSGSLDEQF
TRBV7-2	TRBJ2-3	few	ASSRLAGPADTQY
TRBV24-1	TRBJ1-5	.	AVGGPSSQPQH
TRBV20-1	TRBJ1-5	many	SARREGGRSNQPQH
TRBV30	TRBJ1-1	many	AWRGTDRQGEAF
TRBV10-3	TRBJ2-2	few	AISESTLAGTGELF
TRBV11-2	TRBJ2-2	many	ASSLVWDGSSTGELF
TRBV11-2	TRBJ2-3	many	ASSLDREDTQY
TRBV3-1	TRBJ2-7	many	ASSRPGTGSYEQY
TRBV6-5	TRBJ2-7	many	ASSYRATGSAYEQY
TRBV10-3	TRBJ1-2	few	AISEKAAGDSYGYT
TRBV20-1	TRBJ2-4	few	SALGLASDIQY
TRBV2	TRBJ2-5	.	ASSQVPGGTPQGNQY
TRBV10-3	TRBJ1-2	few	AISDLDVDYGYT
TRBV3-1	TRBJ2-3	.	ASSSVGTDMQY
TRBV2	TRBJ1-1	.	ASRRDLNTEAF
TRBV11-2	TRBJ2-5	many	ASSFGEVGETQY
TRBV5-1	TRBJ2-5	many	ASSTAGGQETQY
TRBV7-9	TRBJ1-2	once	ASSSDGVVANYGYT
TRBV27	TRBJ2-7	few	ASSLSITSGIYEQY
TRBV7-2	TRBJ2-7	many	ASSLGAAPYEQY
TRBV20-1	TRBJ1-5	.	STGALGGVDQPQH
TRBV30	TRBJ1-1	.	AWGLRLGAF
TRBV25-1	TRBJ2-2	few	ASSDRSGSVTGELF
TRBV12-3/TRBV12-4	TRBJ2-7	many	ASSLGQGEQY
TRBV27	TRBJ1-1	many	ASSFRSRNTEAF
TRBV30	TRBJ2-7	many	AWSTTYHGSISSYEQY
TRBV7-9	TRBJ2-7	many	ASSFQTDYEQY
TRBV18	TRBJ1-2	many	ASSEGSYGYT
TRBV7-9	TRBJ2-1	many	ASSLVRYEQF
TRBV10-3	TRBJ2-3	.	AISELIATDTQY
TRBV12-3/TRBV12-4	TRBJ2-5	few	ASSFQASVIQETQY
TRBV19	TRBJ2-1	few	ASDSGRAYNEQF
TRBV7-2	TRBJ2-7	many	ASSRGQVPHEQY
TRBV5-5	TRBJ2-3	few	ASSGRGEDTQY
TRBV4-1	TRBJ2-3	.	ASSQPAPIVGTDTQY
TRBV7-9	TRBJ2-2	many	ASSLTSGAVGELF
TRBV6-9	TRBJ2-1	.	ASSCRNRVF
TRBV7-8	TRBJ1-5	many	ASCPRGLSDQPQH
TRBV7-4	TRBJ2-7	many	ASSLHWRGREQY
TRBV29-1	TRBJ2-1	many	SVGGRSGFYNEQF
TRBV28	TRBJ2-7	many	ASSFLFRGRLDEQY
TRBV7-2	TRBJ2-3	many	ASSLDRAPGTQY
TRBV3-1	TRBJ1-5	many	ASSQGTGRNQPQH
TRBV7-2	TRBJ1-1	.	ASSPAYTGGYNTEAF
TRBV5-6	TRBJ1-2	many	ASSLGGALSDYGYT
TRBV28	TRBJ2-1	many	ASSLDRDLDEQF
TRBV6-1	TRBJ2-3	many	ASSANGQEEQY
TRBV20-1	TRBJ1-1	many	SATTGFTWGTEAF
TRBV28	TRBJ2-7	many	ASSTLFRGYEQY
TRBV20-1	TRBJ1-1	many	SARPRGVNTEAF